This TCR beta chain is from a study of T cells in Graves' hyperthyroidism and ophthalmopathy. Points from the study as a whole: Separating ophthalmopathy from stable hyperthyroidism was achieved by a 13 V-J model.

This clonotype was detected many times. Its antigen is not known. TCR beta CDR3 regions were amplified from RNA. With the HTBI primer set, the TCR CDR3 went through a first round of RT-PCR. Using its own MiXCR run on the multiplex PCR reads, TCRdb lists one record per CDR3 protein. The profile shows about 500,000 distinct CDR3 sequences, about an eighth of them singletons. J lost 8 bases, V lost 1 base, and 5 bases had no gene match. Germline V gene data show CDR1 as SGHRS and CDR2 as YFSETQ. The CDR3 has 14 residues. Sample: blood. This TCR derives from a young woman with Graves' hyperthyroidism. The chain couples TRBV5-1 to TRBJ2-1; the match to TRBD1 covers 8 bases. The chain's CDR3 is CASSLSGQVYEQFF. In nucleotides, the CDR3 is TGCGCCAGCAGCTTGTCGGGACAGGTCTATGAGCAGTTCTTC.